The clone carrying this T cell receptor (beta chain) was observed a single time. This CDR3 spans 16 amino acids. Germline CDR1 reads LNHDA; CDR2 reads SQIVND (reference sequence). V gave up 4 bases and J gave up 9 bases; unmatched junction bases: 7. The data originate from a study of blood T cell repertoires in COVID-19. Sequenced by immunoSEQ multiplex PCR; TCRdb stores in-frame clones only, minus some. The sample has approximately 140,000 clones, 88% seen once; the top ten hold 2.5%. The sequence was obtained from a human donor with COVID-19, enrolled during active disease. The donor label of this sample is uncertain. V usage is TRBV19 and J usage is TRBJ1-6; TRBD1 matches at 12 bases. The sample comprised peripheral blood. CDR3 nucleotide sequence: TGTGCCAGTAGTACGGCCGGGACAGGGGGCTTTTCACCCCTCCACTTT. Its translation is CASSTAGTGGFSPLHF.